The 17 T cell receptor beta chains in this list originate from one sample, sequenced in a study of T-cell reconstitution after alpha-beta-depleted transplantation in children. Unique molecular identifiers were used to barcode this TCRbeta library. MiXCR was run by TCRdb on the PCR reads, yielding one entry per CDR3 protein. The sample consists of hundreds of thousands of distinct CDR3 sequences, roughly a tenth of them appearing once. This specimen was PBMCs, taken before TCRalphabeta/CD19-depleted stem cell transplant. The receptor source for this set is a child less than two years old with acute myeloid leukemia, due to receive a stem cell transplant.

At least ten counts were recorded for this clonotype. This sequence joins TRBV20-1 and TRBJ2-5; a weak D match, TRBD2 (7 bases). This CDR3 has 15 residues. Germline assignment: CDR1 DFQATT and CDR2 SNEGSKA (reference sequence). Trimming took 5 bases from V and 5 from J, leaving 21 bases between them. As DNA, the CDR3 is TGCAGTGCTCTTGTGGGGAGGAAGGGGGGGGAGACCCAGTACTTC. Amino acids: CSALVGRKGGETQYF.

This clonotype was picked up many times. The V call is TRBV20-1, the J call TRBJ2-1; D not certain. Germline-derived CDR1 and CDR2 are DFQATT and SNEGSKA (reference sequence). The CDR3 contains 11 residues. V lost 5 bases and J 7 bases, leaving 9 bases between the germline ends. CDR3 loop: CSAYGENEQFF. In nucleotides, the CDR3 is TGCAGTGCTTACGGAGAAAATGAGCAGTTCTTC.

This clonotype came up many times. This sequence joins TRBV4-2 and TRBJ2-1, with D perhaps matching TRBD2 (5 bases). The CDR3 runs to 17 residues. Germline V gene sequence: CDR1 LGHNA, CDR2 YNFKEQ. V was cut by 4 bases and J by 7 bases, with 23 bases left in between. As DNA, the CDR3 is TGTGCCAGCAGCCCAGTCCGACTATTAGGTCTGATGAATGAGCAGTTCTTC. Translated: CASSPVRLLGLMNEQFF.

This clonotype was recorded at least ten times. One junction end does not reproduce the germline sequence, and a read error may be involved. The genes are TRBV5-1 and TRBJ2-5, with TRBD1 matching 7 bases. The CDR3 spans 16 residues. CDR1 SGHRS and CDR2 YFSETQ come from the germline V gene. The CDR3: CASSLGTGPQKDTQYF. The CDR3 coding sequence is TGCGCCAGCAGCTTGGGGACAGGTCCCCAGAAAGATACCCAGTACTTC. Looking up the rest from reference TRBV5-1 and TRBJ2-5 gives the full variable domain: KAGVTQTPRYLIKTRGQQVTLSCSPISGHRSVSWYQQTPGQGLQFLFEYFSETQRNKGNFPGRFSGRQFSNSRSEMNVSTLELGDSALYLCASSLGTGPQKDTQYFGPGTRLLVL.

This clonotype has a count of ten or more. The chain links TRBV29-1 to TRBJ1-4, with TRBD1 matching 7 bases. V lost 7 bases and J lost 8; bases outside the gene matches: 7. Germline CDR1 SQVTM, CDR2 ANQGSEA. CDR3 length: 12 amino acids. The CDR3 DNA sequence: TGCAGCGCGGGACAGTTGGACGAAAAACTGTTTTTT. Its translation: CSAGQLDEKLFF.

This clonotype occurred many times. The chain links TRBV6-1 to TRBJ2-3; 8 bases align to TRBD1. The germline V gene encodes CDR1 MNHNS and CDR2 SASEGT. V lost 6 bases, J lost 9 bases, and 5 bases stayed unmatched. This CDR3 has 12 amino acids. CDR3 protein: CASRRQGKTQYF. In nucleotides, the CDR3 is TGTGCCAGCAGAAGACAGGGGAAAACGCAGTATTTT.

This clonotype has only a few counts. This chain connects TRBV4-3 to TRBJ2-1, with TRBD2 matching over 8 bases. Germline V CDR1 and CDR2: LGHNA, YSLEER. There are 18 residues in the CDR3. V dropped 4 bases and J dropped 0; count of bases not matched to a gene: 11. The DNA of the CDR3 is TGCGCCAGCAGCCCCTCCTTAGCGGGGAGCTTCTCCTACAATGAGCAGTTCTTC. It codes for CASSPSLAGSFSYNEQFF.

The J gene is TRBJ1-5, the V gene TRBV19; possibly TRBD1 for D (5 bases). CDR3 size: 16 residues. The ends were cut back, 7 bases at V and 1 base at J, with 17 bases in the middle. CDR1 LNHDA and CDR2 SQIVND come from the germline V gene (reference sequence). The CDR3 bases are TGTGCCAGTAAGGTTTCAACAGGCGAGAGCAATCAGCCCCAGCATTTT. Protein: CASKVSTGESNQPQHF.

The chain carries TRBV5-1 and TRBJ1-2; D is perhaps TRBD1 (6 bases). CDR1 and CDR2 (germline): SGHRS, YFSETQ. The CDR3 runs to 13 residues. The V end was cut by 2 bases, the J end by 8 bases, with 13 bases between. The CDR3 spells CASSFDPGGGYTF. The CDR3 region has the DNA TGCGCCAGCAGCTTCGACCCGGGGGGCGGCTACACCTTC.

This clonotype was picked up many times. This rearrangement joins TRBV5-1 to TRBJ2-5; TRBD2 aligns across 9 bases. The CDR3 is made up of 15 amino acids. The germline gives CDR1 SGHRS, CDR2 YFSETQ. Germline trimming cut 0 bases from V and 5 bases from J; bases unmatched to any gene: 5. The CDR3 reads CASSLGASGMETQYF. The CDR3 coding sequence is TGCGCCAGCAGCTTGGGGGCTAGCGGGATGGAGACCCAGTACTTC.

This clonotype was observed a few times. J is TRBJ2-2 and V is TRBV7-2; D gene ambiguous. V was pared by 5 bases and J by 6 bases, with 16 bases between. The CDR3 extends over 15 amino acids. Germline lookup yields CDR1 SGHTA and CDR2 FQGNSA. The CDR3 region has the DNA TGTGCCAGCAGCCCACATTGGGGTCGGGCCGGGGAGCTGTTTTTT. As protein: CASSPHWGRAGELFF.

The V and J genes are TRBV3-1 and TRBJ2-7; TRBD2 is a possible D gene (5 bases). The ends were cut back, 3 bases at V and 3 bases at J, with 12 bases in the middle. This CDR3 spans 14 amino acids. Germline assignment: CDR1 LGHDT and CDR2 YNNKEL (reference sequence). In DNA, the CDR3 is TGTGCCAGCAGCCAGAGGGTCGGCTACTACGAGCAGTACTTC. The encoded protein is CASSQRVGYYEQYF.

This clonotype showed up many times. The chain employs TRBV28 and TRBJ2-7, with D maybe TRBD1 (5 bases). The CDR3 extends over 13 amino acids. V was pared by 1 base and J by 6 bases, with 10 bases between. Germline values: CDR1 MDHEN, CDR2 SYDVKM. In DNA form, the CDR3 reads TGTGCCAGCAGTTTATCGGCAGGGCGCGAGCAGTACTTC. Its protein product is CASSLSAGREQYF.

This clonotype has a count of ten or more. The CDR3 DNA reads as TGTGCCAGCAGCTTAGTCACCGCCTACGAGCAGTACTTC. Translated: CASSLVTAYEQYF. V usage is TRBV7-8 and J usage is TRBJ2-7; D is ambiguous. CDR1 is SGHVS and CDR2 is FQNEAQ in the germline V gene. Trimming stripped 1 base from V and 2 bases from J, with 6 bases between. This CDR3 has 13 residues. The variable domain in full, with the rest retrieved from reference TRBV7-8 and TRBJ2-7, is GAGVSQSPRYKVAKRGQDVALRCDPISGHVSLFWYQQALGQGPEFLTYFQNEAQLDKSGLPSDRFFAERPEGSVSTLKIQRTQQEDSAVYLCASSLVTAYEQYFGPGTRLTVT.

This clonotype was observed a few times. The chain couples TRBV19 to TRBJ1-2; no firm D call. This CDR3 spans 14 amino acids. Deletions cut 3 bases from V and 8 bases from J, with 16 bases between. In germline, CDR1 is LNHDA, CDR2 SQIVND (reference sequence). CDR3 region: CASSIGRGSLGYTF. CDR3 DNA: TGTGCCAGTAGTATCGGCAGAGGATCGTTGGGCTACACCTTC.

Only a few counts were recorded for this clonotype. The chain has TRBV24-1 and TRBJ2-2; TRBD2 matches at 8 bases. Germline assignment: CDR1 KGHDR and CDR2 SFDVKD. The CDR3 extends over 16 amino acids. The V gene end was trimmed by 5 bases and the J gene end by 7 bases; junction bases not matched to a gene: 11. Here the CDR3 DNA reads TGTGCCACCAGTGGCTTTACCGGGACTAGAGACGGGGAGCTGTTTTTT. Protein sequence: CATSGFTGTRDGELFF.

This clonotype was observed at least ten times. The chain uses TRBV20-1 and TRBJ2-5, with TRBD1 identical over 8 bases. The CDR3 loop spans 13 amino acids. V shed 4 bases and J 5 bases; nucleotides not matched to a gene: 6. Germline CDR1 is DFQATT and CDR2 is SNEGSKA (reference sequence). In DNA form, the CDR3 reads TGCAGTGCTACCAGGGGGCGAGGGGAGACCCAGTACTTC. It translates to CSATRGRGETQYF.